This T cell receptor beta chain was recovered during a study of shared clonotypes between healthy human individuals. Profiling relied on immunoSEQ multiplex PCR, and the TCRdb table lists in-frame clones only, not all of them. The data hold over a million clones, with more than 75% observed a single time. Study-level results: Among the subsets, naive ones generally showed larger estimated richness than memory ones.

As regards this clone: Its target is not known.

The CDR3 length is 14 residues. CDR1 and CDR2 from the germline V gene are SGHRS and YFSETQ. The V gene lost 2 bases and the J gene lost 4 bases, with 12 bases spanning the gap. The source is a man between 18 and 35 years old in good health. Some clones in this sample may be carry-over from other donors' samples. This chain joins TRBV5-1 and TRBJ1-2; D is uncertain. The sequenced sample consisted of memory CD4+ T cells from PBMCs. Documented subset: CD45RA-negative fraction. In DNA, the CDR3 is TGCGCCAGCAGCTTACGATTGGCGTCCTATGGCTACACCTTC. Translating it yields CASSLRLASYGYTF.